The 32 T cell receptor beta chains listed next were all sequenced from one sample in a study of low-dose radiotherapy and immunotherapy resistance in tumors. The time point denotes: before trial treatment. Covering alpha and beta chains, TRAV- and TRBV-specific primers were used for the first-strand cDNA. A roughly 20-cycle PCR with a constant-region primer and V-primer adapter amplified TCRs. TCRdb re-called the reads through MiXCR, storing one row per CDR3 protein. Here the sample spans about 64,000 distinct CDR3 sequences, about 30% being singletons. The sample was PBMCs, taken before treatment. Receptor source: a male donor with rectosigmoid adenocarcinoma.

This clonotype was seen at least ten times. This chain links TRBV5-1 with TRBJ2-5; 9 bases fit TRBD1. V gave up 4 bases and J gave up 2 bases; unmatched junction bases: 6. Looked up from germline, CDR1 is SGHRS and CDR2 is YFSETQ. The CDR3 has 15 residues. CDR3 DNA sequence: TGCGCCAGCAGCATTCGACAGGGGGTACAAGAGACCCAGTACTTC. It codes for CASSIRQGVQETQYF.

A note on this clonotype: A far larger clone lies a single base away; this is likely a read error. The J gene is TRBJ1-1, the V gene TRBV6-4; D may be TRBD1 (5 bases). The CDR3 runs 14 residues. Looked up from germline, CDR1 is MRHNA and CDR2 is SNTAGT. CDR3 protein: CACRDGRVATEAFF. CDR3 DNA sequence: TGTGCCTGCAGGGACGGAAGGGTTGCCACTGAAGCTTTCTTT.

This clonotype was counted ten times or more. The CDR3: CASSQSLGSYEQYF. In nucleotides, the CDR3 is TGTGCCAGCAGCCAATCTCTGGGTTCCTACGAGCAGTACTTC. The chain employs TRBV14 and TRBJ2-7, with no clear D. Germline CDR1 reads SGHDN; CDR2 reads FVKESK. The V end lost 2 bases, the J end lost 1 base, and 9 bases lay between the germline ends. The CDR3 covers 14 residues.

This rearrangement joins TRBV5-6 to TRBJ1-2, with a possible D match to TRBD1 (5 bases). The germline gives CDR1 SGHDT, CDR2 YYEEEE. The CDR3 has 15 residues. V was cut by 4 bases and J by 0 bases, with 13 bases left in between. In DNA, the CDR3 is TGTGCCAGCAGCATACAGGCGACAGCTAACTATGGCTACACCTTC. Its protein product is CASSIQATANYGYTF.

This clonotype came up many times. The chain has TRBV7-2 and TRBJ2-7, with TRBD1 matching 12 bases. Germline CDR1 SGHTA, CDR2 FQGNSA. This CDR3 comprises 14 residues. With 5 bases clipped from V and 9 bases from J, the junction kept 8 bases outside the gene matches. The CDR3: CASSAGTGGGGQYF. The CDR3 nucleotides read TGTGCCAGCAGCGCCGGGACAGGGGGCGGGGGGCAGTACTTC.

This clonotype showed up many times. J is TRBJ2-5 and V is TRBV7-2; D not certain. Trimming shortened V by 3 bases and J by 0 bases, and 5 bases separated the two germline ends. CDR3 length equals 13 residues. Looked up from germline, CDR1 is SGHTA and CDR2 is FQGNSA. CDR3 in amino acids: CASSFQYQETQYF. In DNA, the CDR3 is TGTGCCAGCAGCTTCCAGTACCAAGAGACCCAGTACTTC.

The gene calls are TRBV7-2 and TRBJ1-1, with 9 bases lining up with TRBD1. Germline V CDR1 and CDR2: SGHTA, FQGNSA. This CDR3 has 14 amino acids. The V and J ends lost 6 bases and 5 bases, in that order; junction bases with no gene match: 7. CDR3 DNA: TGTGCCAGCAGTATACAGGGGGCAGGGACTGAAGCTTTCTTT. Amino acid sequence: CASSIQGAGTEAFF.

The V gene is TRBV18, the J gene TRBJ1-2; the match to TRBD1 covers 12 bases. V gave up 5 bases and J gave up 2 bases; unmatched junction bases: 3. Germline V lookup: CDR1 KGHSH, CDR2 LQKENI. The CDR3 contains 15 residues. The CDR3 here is CASSKGQGANYGYTF. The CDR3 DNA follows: TGTGCCAGCTCAAAGGGACAGGGGGCCAACTATGGCTACACCTTC.

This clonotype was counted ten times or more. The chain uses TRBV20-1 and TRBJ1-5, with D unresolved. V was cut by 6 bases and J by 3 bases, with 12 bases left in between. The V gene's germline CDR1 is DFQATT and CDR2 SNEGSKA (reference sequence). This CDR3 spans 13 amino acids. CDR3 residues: CSALGPFNQPQHF. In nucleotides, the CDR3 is TGCAGTGCGTTAGGCCCTTTCAATCAGCCCCAGCATTTT.

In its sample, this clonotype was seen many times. In DNA, the CDR3 is TGCAGTGCTAGACAGGGGAGAGGCGAGCAGTACTTC. It codes for CSARQGRGEQYF. This chain connects TRBV20-1 to TRBJ2-7; D is perhaps TRBD1 (6 bases). CDR1 is DFQATT, CDR2 SNEGSKA, per germline (reference sequence). V shed 2 bases and J shed 6 bases, with 11 bases lying between them. The CDR3 is 12 amino acids.

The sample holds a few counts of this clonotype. The CDR3 sequence: CASSQDRGLGNEQFF. As DNA, the CDR3 is TGTGCCAGCAGCCAGGACAGGGGGCTTGGCAATGAGCAGTTCTTC. This sequence joins TRBV27 and TRBJ2-1; 11 nucleotides agree with TRBD1. The CDR3 is 15 residues long. Germline CDR1 and CDR2: MNHEY and SMNVEV (reference sequence). J lost 6 bases, V lost 6 bases, and 7 bases had no gene match.

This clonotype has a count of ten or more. In DNA, the CDR3 is TGTGCCAGCAGCCACGGACTAGCGGGGGGCACAGATACGCAGTATTTT. Encoded protein: CASSHGLAGGTDTQYF. The chain carries TRBV7-2 and TRBJ2-3, with 13 bases lining up with TRBD2. The CDR3 sequence is 16 residues long. The germline CDR1 and CDR2 sequences are SGHTA and FQGNSA. Trimming removed 5 bases from V and 1 base from J; junction bases left unmatched: 3.

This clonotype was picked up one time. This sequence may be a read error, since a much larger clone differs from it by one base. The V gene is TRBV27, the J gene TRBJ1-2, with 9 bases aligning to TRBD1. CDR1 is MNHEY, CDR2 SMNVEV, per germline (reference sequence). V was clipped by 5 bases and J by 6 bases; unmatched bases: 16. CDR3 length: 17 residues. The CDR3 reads CASSDAGTGRGGNGYTF. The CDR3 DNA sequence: TGTGCCAGCAGTGATGCCGGGACAGGGAGGGGAGGTAATGGCTACACCTTC.

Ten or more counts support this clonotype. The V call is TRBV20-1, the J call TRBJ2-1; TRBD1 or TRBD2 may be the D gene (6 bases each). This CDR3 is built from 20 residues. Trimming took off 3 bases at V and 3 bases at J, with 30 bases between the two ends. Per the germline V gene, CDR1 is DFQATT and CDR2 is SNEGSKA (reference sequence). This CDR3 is CSASNLGGGLMANFYNEQFF. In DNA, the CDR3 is TGCAGTGCTAGTAACTTGGGGGGCGGGTTGATGGCCAACTTCTACAATGAGCAGTTCTTC.

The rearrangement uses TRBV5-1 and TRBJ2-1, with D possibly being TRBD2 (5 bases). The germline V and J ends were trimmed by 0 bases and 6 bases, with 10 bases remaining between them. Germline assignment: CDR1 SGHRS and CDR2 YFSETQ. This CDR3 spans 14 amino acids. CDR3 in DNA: TGCGCCAGCAGCTTGGAACTAGGAGGCAATGAGCAGTTCTTC. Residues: CASSLELGGNEQFF.

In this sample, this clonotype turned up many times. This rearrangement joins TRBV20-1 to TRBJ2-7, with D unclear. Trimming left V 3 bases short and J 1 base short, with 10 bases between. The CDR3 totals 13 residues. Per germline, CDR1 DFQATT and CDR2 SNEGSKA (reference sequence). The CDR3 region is CSARSYSSYEQYF. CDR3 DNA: TGCAGTGCTAGGAGTTACAGTTCCTACGAGCAGTACTTC.

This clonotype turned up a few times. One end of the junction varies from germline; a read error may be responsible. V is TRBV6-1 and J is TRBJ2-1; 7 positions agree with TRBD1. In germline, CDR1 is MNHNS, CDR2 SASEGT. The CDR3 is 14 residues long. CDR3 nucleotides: TGTGCCAGCAGAGAAGGGGGCGAAGGGAATGAGCAGTTCTTC. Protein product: CASREGGEGNEQFF.

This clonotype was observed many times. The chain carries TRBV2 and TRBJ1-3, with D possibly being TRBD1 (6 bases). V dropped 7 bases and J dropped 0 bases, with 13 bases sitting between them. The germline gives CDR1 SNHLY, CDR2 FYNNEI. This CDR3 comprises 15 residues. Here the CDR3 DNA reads TGTGCCAGCAACCTACAGGGCGTCTCTGGAAACACCATATATTTT. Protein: CASNLQGVSGNTIYF.

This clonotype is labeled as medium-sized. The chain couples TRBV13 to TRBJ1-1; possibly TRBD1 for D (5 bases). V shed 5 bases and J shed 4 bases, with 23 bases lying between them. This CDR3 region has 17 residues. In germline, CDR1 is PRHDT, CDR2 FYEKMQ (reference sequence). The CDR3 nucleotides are TGTGCCAGCAGCGCTAGTACAGGAGGTCTTAGAAGCACTGAAGCTTTCTTT. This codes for CASSASTGGLRSTEAFF.

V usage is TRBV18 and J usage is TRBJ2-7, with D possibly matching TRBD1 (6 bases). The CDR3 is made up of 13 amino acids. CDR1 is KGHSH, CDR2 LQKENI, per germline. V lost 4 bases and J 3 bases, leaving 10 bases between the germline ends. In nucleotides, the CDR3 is TGTGCCAGCTCACTATCGACAGGCTACGAGCAGTACTTC. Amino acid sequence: CASSLSTGYEQYF.

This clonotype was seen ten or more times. CDR3 region: CASATSGNTIYF. The DNA for the CDR3 is TGTGCCAGCGCGACCTCTGGAAACACCATATATTTT. The V call is TRBV2, the J call TRBJ1-3; the D is unclear. The germline CDR1 and CDR2 sequences are SNHLY and FYNNEI. V lost 8 bases, J lost 0 bases, and 5 bases lay in between. This CDR3 is 12 amino acids long.

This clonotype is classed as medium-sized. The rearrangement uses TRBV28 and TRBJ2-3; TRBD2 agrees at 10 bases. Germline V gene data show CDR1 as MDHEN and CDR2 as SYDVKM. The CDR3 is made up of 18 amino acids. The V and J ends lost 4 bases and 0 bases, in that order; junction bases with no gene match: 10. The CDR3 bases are TGTGCCAGCAGTTCCCGACTAGCGGGCATTACTAGCACAGATACGCAGTATTTT. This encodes CASSSRLAGITSTDTQYF.

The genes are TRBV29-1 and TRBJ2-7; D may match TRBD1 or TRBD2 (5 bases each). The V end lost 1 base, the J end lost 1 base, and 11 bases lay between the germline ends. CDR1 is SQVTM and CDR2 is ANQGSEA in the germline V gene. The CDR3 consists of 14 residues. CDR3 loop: CSVEGGAESYEQYF. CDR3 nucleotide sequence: TGCAGCGTTGAAGGAGGGGCCGAATCCTACGAGCAGTACTTC.

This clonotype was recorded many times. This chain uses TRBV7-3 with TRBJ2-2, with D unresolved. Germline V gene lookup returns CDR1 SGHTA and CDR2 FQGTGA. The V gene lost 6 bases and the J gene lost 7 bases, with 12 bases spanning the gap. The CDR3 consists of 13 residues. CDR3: CASSREWGGELFF. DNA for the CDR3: TGTGCCAGCAGTCGCGAGTGGGGCGGGGAGCTGTTTTTT. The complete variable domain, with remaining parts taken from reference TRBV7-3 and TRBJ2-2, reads GAGVSQTPSNKVTEKGKYVELRCDPISGHTALYWYRQSLGQGPEFLIYFQGTGAADDSGLPNDRFFAVRPEGSVSTLKIQRTERGDSAVYLCASSREWGGELFFGEGSRLTVL.

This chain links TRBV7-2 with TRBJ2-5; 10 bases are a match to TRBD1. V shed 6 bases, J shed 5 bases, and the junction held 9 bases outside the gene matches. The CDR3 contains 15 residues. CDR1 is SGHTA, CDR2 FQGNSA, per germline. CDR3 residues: CASSRQGALSETQYF. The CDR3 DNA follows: TGTGCCAGCAGTCGACAGGGGGCTTTGTCGGAGACCCAGTACTTC.

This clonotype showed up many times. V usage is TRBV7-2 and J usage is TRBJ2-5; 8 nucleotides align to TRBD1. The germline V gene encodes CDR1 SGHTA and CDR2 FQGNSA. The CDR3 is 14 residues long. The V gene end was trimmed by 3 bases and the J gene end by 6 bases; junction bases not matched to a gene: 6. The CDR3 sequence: CASSFPGGRKTQYF. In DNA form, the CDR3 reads TGTGCCAGCAGCTTTCCAGGGGGCAGGAAGACCCAGTACTTC.

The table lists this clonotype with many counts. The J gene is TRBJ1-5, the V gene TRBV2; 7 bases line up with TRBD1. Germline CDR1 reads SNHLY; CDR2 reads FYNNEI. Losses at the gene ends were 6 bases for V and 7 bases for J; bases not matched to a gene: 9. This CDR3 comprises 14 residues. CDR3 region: CASSTTGFGQPQHF. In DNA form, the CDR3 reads TGTGCCAGCAGCACGACAGGGTTCGGACAGCCCCAGCATTTT.

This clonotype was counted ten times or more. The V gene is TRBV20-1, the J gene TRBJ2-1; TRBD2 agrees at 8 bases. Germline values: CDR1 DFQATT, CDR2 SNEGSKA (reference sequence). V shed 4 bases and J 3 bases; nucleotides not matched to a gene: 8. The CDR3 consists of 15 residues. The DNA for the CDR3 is TGCAGTGCTATTAAGATAGCGGGGAACTACAATGAGCAGTTCTTC. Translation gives CSAIKIAGNYNEQFF.

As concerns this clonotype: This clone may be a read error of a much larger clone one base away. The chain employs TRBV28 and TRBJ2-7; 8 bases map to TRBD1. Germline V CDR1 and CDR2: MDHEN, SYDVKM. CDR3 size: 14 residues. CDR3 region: CPSRTGTGSYEQYF. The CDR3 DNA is TGTCCCAGCAGGACCGGGACAGGAAGCTACGAGCAGTACTTC.

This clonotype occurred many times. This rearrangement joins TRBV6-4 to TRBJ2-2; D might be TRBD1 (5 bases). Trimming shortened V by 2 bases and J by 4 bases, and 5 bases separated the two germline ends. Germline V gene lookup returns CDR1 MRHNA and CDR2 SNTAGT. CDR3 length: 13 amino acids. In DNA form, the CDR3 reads TGTGCCAGCAGTGACAGGGGCACCGGGGAGCTGTTTTTT. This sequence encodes CASSDRGTGELFF.

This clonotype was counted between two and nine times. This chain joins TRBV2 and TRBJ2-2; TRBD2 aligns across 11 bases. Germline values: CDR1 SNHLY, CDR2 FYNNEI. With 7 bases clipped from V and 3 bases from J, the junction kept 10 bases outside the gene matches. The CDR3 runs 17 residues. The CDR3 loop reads CASNVGLAGGDTGELFF. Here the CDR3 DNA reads TGTGCCAGCAACGTCGGGCTAGCGGGGGGTGACACCGGGGAGCTGTTTTTT.

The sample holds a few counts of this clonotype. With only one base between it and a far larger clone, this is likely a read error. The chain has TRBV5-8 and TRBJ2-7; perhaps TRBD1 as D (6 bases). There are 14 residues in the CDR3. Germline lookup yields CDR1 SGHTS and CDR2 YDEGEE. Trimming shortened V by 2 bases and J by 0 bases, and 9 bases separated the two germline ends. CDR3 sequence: CASSLIGGSYEQYF. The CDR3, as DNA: TGTGCCAGCAGCTTAATAGGGGGCTCCTACGAGCAGTACTTC.